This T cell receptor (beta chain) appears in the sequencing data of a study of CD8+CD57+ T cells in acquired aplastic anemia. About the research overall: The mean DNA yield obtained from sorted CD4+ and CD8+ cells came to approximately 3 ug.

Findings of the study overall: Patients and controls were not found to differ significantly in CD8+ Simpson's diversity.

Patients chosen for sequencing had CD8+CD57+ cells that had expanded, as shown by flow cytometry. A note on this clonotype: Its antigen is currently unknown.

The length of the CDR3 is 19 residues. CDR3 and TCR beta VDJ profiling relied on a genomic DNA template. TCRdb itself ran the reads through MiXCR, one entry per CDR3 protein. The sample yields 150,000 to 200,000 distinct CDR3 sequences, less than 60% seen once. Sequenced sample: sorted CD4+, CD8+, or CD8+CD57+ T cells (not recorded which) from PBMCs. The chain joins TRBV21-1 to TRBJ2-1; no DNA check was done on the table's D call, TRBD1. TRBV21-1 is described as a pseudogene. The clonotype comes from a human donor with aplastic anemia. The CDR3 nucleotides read TGTGCCAGCAGCAACTCCCCTTCCCATGCGGGGGGCAGGGGCAATGAGCAGTTCTTC. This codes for CASSNSPSHAGGRGNEQFF.